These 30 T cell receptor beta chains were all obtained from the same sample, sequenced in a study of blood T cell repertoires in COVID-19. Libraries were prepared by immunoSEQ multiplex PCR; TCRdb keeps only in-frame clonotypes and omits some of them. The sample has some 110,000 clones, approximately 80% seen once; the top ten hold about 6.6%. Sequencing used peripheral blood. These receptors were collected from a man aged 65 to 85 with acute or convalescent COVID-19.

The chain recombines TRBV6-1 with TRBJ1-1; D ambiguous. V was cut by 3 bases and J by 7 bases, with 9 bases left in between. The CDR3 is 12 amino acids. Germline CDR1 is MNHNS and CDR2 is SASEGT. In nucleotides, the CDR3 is TGTGCCAGCAGTGACAGGCCCCATGAAGCTTTCTTT. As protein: CASSDRPHEAFF.

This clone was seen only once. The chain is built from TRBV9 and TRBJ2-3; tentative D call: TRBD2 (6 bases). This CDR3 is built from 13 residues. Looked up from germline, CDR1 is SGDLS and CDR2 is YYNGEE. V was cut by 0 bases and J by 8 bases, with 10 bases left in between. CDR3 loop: CASSVGGDGTQYF. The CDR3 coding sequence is TGTGCCAGCAGCGTAGGGGGGGACGGTACGCAGTATTTT.

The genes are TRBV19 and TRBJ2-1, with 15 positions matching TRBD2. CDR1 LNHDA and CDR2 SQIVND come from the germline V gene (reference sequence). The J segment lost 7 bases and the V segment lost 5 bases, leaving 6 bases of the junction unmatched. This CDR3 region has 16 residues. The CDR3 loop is CASSAPGTSGRNEQFF. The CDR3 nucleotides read TGTGCCAGTAGTGCCCCTGGGACTAGCGGGAGGAATGAGCAGTTCTTC.

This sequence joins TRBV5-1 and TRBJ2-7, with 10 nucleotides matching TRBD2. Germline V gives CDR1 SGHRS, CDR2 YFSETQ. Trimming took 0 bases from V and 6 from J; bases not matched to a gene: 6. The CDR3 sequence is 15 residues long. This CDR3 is CASSLVASGSTEQYF. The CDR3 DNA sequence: TGCGCCAGCAGCTTGGTGGCTAGCGGGAGTACCGAGCAGTACTTC.

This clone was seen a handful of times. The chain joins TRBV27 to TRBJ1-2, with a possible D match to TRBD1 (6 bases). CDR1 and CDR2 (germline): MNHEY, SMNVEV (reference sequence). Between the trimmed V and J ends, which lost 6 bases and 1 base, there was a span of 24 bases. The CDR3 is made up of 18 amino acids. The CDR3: CASSPARQGLLYNYGYTF. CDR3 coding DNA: TGTGCCAGCAGCCCCGCTCGGCAGGGGTTATTATATAACTATGGCTACACCTTC.

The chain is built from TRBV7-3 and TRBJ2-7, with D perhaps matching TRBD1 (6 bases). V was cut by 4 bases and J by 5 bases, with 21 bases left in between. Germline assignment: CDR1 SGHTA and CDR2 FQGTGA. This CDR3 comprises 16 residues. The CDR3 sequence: CASSSIGGRGFNEQYF. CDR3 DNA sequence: TGTGCCAGCAGCTCAATAGGCGGCAGGGGCTTCAACGAGCAGTACTTC.

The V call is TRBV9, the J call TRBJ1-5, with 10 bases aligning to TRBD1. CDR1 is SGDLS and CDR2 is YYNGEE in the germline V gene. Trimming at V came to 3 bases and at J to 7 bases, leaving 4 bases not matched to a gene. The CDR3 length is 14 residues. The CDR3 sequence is CASSARDRGQPQHF. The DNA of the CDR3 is TGTGCCAGCAGCGCCCGGGACAGGGGACAGCCCCAGCATTTT.

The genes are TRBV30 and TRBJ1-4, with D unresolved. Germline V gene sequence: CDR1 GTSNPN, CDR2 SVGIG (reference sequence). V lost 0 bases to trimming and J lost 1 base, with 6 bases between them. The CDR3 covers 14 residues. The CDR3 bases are TGTGCCTGGAGTGTACCCGGAACTAATGAAAAACTGTTTTTT. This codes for CAWSVPGTNEKLFF.

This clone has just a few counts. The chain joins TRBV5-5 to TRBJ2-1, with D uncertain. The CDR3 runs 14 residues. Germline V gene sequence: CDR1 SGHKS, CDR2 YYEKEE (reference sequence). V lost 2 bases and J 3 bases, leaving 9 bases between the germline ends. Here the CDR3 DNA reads TGTGCCAGCAGCTTCGAATCCTACTACAATGAGCAGTTCTTC. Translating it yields CASSFESYYNEQFF.

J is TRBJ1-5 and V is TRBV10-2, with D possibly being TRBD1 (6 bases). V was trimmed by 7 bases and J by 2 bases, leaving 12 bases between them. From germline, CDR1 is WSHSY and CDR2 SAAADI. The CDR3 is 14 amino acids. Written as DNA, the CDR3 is TGCGCCAGCACGAACAGGGTTGGCAATCAGCCCCAGCATTTT. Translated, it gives CASTNRVGNQPQHF.

The CDR3 reads CASAEFSGSAPGELFF. Written as DNA, the CDR3 is TGTGCCAGCGCGGAATTTAGCGGGTCCGCCCCCGGGGAGCTGTTTTTT. V is TRBV7-9 and J is TRBJ2-2; 7 bases map to TRBD2. The CDR3 consists of 16 residues. V lost 8 bases, J lost 6 bases, and 15 bases stayed unmatched. Germline V gene data show CDR1 as SEHNR and CDR2 as FQNEAQ (reference sequence).

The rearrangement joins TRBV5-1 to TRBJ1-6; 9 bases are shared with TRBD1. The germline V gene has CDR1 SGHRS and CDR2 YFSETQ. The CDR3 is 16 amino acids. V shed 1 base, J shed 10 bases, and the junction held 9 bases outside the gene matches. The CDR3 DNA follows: TGCGCCAGCAGCTTGTCAAACAGGGGGCCTGGATCACCCCTCCACTTT. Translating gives CASSLSNRGPGSPLHF. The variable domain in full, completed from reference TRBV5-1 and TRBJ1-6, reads KAGVTQTPRYLIKTRGQQVTLSCSPISGHRSVSWYQQTPGQGLQFLFEYFSETQRNKGNFPGRFSGRQFSNSRSEMNVSTLELGDSALYLCASSLSNRGPGSPLHFGNGTRLTVT.

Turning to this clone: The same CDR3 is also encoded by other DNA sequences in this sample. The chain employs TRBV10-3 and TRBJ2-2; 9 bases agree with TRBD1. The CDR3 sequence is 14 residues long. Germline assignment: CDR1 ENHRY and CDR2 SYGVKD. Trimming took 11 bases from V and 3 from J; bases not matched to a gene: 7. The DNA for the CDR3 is TGTGCCGGGGGACAGGGACTGGACACCGGGGAGCTGTTTTTT. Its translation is CAGGQGLDTGELFF.

The CDR3 protein is CASSLTPGQGETQYF. CDR3 sequence (DNA): TGCGCCAGCAGTCTGACACCGGGACAGGGAGAGACCCAGTACTTC. This chain joins TRBV5-1 and TRBJ2-5; TRBD1 aligns across 9 bases. The length of the CDR3 is 15 residues. The J segment lost 4 bases and the V segment lost 5 bases, leaving 9 bases of the junction unmatched. Germline CDR1 SGHRS, CDR2 YFSETQ. The whole variable domain, remainder taken from reference TRBV5-1 and TRBJ2-5, is KAGVTQTPRYLIKTRGQQVTLSCSPISGHRSVSWYQQTPGQGLQFLFEYFSETQRNKGNFPGRFSGRQFSNSRSEMNVSTLELGDSALYLCASSLTPGQGETQYFGPGTRLLVL.

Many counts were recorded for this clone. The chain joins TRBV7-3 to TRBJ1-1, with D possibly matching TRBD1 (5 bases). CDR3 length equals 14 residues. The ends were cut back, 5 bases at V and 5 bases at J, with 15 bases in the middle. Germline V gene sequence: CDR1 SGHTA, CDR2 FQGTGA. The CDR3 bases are TGTGCCAGCAGCCCGGGACTGGGGGAGACTGAAGCTTTCTTT. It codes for CASSPGLGETEAFF.

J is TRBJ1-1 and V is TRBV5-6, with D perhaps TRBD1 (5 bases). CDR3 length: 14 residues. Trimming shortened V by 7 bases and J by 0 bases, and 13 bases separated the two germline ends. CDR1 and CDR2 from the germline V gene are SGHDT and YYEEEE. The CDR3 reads CASFTGIMNTEAFF. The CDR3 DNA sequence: TGTGCCAGCTTCACAGGAATCATGAACACTGAAGCTTTCTTT.

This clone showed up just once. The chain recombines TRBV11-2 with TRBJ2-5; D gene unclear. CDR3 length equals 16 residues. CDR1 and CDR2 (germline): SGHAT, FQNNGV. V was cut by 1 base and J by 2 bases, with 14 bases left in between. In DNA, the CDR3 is TGTGCCAGCAGCTTAGGTGGCGGCCCCGGGCAAGAGACCCAGTACTTC. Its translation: CASSLGGGPGQETQYF. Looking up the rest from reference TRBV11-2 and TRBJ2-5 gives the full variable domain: EAGVAQSPRYKIIEKRQSVAFWCNPISGHATLYWYQQILGQGPKLLIQFQNNGVVDDSQLPKDRFSAERLKGVDSTLKIQPAKLEDSAVYLCASSLGGGPGQETQYFGPGTRLLVL.

The CDR3 DNA reads TGTGCCAGCAGCTTAACCGGGACTAGCGGGGAGCGAGCCCAGTACTTC. This sequence encodes CASSLTGTSGERAQYF. V is TRBV7-3 and J is TRBJ2-5, with 13 bases lining up with TRBD2. Trimming cost V 0 bases and J 9 bases; bases outside gene matches: 7. The CDR3 length is 16 residues. Looked up from germline, CDR1 is SGHTA and CDR2 is FQGTGA.

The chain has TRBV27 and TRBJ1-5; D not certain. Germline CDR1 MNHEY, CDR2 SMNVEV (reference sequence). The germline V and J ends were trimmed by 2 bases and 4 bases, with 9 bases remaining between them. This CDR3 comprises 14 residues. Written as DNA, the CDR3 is TGTGCCAGCAGTTTAGCAAGCCTAAATCAGCCCCAGCATTTT. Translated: CASSLASLNQPQHF.

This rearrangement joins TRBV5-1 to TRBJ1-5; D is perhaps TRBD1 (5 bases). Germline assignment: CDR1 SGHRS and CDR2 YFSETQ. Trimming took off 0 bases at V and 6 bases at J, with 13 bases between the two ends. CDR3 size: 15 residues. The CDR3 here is CASSLEGRDAQPQHF. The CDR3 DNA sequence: TGCGCCAGCAGCTTGGAGGGCAGGGATGCTCAGCCCCAGCATTTT.

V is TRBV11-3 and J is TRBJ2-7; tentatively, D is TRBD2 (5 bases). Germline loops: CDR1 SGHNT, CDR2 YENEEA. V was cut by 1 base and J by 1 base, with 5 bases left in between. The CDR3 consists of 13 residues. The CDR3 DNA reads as TGTGCCAGCAGCTTAGGGGAGTCCTACGAGCAGTACTTC. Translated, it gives CASSLGESYEQYF.

CDR3 protein: CASSQLPFPPDTQYF. DNA of the CDR3: TGCGCCAGCAGCCAACTACCATTCCCCCCAGATACGCAGTATTTT. The chain links TRBV4-1 to TRBJ2-3; D call uncertain. The CDR3 sequence is 15 residues long. The V and J ends lost 2 bases and 4 bases respectively, with 13 bases between them. Germline assignment: CDR1 MGHRA and CDR2 YSYEKL.

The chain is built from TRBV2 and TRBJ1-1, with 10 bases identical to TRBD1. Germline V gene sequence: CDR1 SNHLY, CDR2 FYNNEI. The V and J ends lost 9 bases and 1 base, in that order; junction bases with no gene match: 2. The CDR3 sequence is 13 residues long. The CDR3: CARRDRGNTEAFF. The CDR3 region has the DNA TGTGCCAGAAGGGACAGGGGGAACACTGAAGCTTTCTTT.

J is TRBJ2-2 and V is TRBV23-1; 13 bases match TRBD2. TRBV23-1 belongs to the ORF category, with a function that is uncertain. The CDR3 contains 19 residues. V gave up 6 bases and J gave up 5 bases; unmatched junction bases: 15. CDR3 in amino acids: CASSLSGLAGVCWTGELFF. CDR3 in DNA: TGCGCCAGCAGCCTTTCCGGACTAGCGGGAGTTTGTTGGACCGGGGAGCTGTTTTTT.

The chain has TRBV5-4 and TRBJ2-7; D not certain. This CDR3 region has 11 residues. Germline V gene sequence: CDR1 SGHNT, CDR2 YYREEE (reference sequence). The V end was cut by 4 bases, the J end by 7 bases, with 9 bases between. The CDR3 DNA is TGTGCCAGCAGCGGGCGTGGGGAGCAGTACTTC. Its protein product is CASSGRGEQYF.

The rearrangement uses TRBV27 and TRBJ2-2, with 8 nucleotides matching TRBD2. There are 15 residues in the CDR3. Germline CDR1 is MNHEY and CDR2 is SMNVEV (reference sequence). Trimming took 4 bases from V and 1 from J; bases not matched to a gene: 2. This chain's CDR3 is CASSSSGLNTGELFF. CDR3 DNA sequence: TGTGCCAGCAGTTCTAGCGGGCTGAACACCGGGGAGCTGTTTTTT.

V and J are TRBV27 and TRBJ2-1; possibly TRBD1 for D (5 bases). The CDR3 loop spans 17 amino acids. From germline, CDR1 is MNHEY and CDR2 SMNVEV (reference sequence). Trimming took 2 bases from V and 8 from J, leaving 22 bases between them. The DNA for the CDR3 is TGTGCCAGCAGTTTACGCGCAGGGCCACTTCTTTGGGATGAGCAGTTCTTC. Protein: CASSLRAGPLLWDEQFF.

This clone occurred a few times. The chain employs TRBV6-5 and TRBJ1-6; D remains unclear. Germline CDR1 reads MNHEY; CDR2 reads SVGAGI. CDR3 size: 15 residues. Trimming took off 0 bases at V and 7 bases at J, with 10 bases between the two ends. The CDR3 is CASSYSFRGNSPLHF. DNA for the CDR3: TGTGCCAGCAGTTACTCTTTCCGCGGGAATTCACCCCTCCACTTT.

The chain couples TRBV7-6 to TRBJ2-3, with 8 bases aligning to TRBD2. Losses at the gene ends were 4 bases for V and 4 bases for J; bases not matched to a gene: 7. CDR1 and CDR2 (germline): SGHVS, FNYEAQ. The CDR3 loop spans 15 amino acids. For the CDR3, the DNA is TGTGCCAGCAGCTCACAAGCGGGAGCAGCAGATACGCAGTATTTT. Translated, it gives CASSSQAGAADTQYF.

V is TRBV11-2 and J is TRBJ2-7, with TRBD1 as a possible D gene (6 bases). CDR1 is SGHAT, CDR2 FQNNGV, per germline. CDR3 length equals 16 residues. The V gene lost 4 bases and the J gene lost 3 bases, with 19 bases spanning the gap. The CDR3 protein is CASSSPPRDNHYEQYF. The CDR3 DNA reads TGTGCCAGCAGCTCCCCACCCCGGGACAACCACTACGAGCAGTACTTC.